The next 29 T cell receptor beta chains were all read from a single sample in a study of T cells in Graves' hyperthyroidism and ophthalmopathy. TCR beta CDR3 sequences were amplified from RNA transcripts. The TCR CDR3 first-round RT-PCR relied on the HTBI primer set. MiXCR, applied by TCRdb to the multiplex PCR reads, yields one record per CDR3 protein. In the table there are 700,000 or so distinct CDR3 sequences, around 15% of which are singletons. The sequenced sample was blood. The receptors originated from a woman in her fifties or sixties with Graves' ophthalmopathy.

This clonotype was counted ten times or more. The CDR3 coding sequence is TGTGCCTGGACCCCGGGAATGGAGACCCAGTACTTC. Its translation: CAWTPGMETQYF. The chain carries TRBV30 and TRBJ2-5; a weak D match, TRBD2 (5 bases). In germline, CDR1 is GTSNPN, CDR2 SVGIG (reference sequence). CDR3 size: 12 residues. Trimming removed 4 bases from V and 5 bases from J, with 11 bases in between.

There are many counts of this clonotype. The chain has TRBV20-1 and TRBJ2-3, with 10 bases lining up with TRBD2. Germline V lookup: CDR1 DFQATT, CDR2 SNEGSKA (reference sequence). CDR3 length: 16 residues. With V trimmed by 3 bases and J by 0 bases, 6 bases remained unmatched. The CDR3 nucleotides are TGCAGTGCTAGCGGGGGACTAGCGATTAGCACAGATACGCAGTATTTT. It encodes CSASGGLAISTDTQYF.

The chain links TRBV7-2 to TRBJ1-4; TRBD1 is a possible D gene (5 bases). The V end lost 2 bases, the J end lost 6 bases, and 10 bases lay between the germline ends. The CDR3 covers 14 residues. CDR1 and CDR2 (germline): SGHTA, FQGNSA. The CDR3 sequence is CASSLRVGDEKLFF. The CDR3 DNA reads as TGTGCCAGCAGCTTAAGGGTGGGGGATGAAAAACTGTTTTTT.

This clonotype was seen at least ten times. The chain has TRBV13 and TRBJ1-3; TRBD1 is a possible D gene (5 bases). V was cut by 4 bases and J by 2 bases, with 24 bases left in between. CDR3 length: 19 residues. Germline CDR1 reads PRHDT; CDR2 reads FYEKMQ (reference sequence). The CDR3 nucleotides read TGTGCCAGCAGCTCTCTTGTGCGGGACGAGCTGGCCGCTGGAAACACCATATATTTT. Translating gives CASSSLVRDELAAGNTIYF.

This clonotype was seen only a few times. The chain joins TRBV18 to TRBJ2-5, with 7 positions matching TRBD1. Germline CDR1 reads KGHSH; CDR2 reads LQKENI. V gave up 4 bases and J gave up 5 bases; unmatched junction bases: 7. The CDR3 contains 14 residues. DNA of the CDR3: TGTGCCAGCTCACGGACCTTACAGGGGGAGACCCAGTACTTC. This sequence encodes CASSRTLQGETQYF.

In this sample, this clonotype turned up a few times. The rearrangement joins TRBV7-9 to TRBJ2-3; tentatively, D is TRBD1 or TRBD2 (5 bases each). The length of the CDR3 is 15 residues. The V and J ends lost 4 bases and 3 bases respectively, with 14 bases between them. Germline CDR1 reads SEHNR; CDR2 reads FQNEAQ (reference sequence). This chain's CDR3 is CASSSRGPGTDTQYF. CDR3 DNA sequence: TGTGCCAGCAGCTCTAGGGGACCGGGGACAGATACGCAGTATTTT.

The sample holds many counts of this clonotype. For the CDR3, the DNA is TGCGCCAGCAGCCAAGTGACCTACTACGAGCAGTACTTC. Protein sequence: CASSQVTYYEQYF. The J gene is TRBJ2-7, the V gene TRBV4-3, with D unresolved. The CDR3 extends over 13 amino acids. Germline-derived CDR1 and CDR2 are LGHNA and YSLEER. V was trimmed by 1 base and J by 3 bases, leaving 7 bases between them.

This clonotype was seen repeatedly, ten times or more. The chain employs TRBV28 and TRBJ1-1; tentative D call: TRBD1 (5 bases). The CDR3 extends over 14 amino acids. Germline V gene data show CDR1 as MDHEN and CDR2 as SYDVKM. V lost 6 bases, J lost 3 bases, and 14 bases lay in between. The CDR3 spells CASSQGFGYTEAFF. The DNA of the CDR3 is TGTGCCAGCAGCCAGGGATTTGGGTACACTGAAGCTTTCTTT.

Comments on this clonotype: A much larger clone sits a single nucleotide away, making a read error possible. The V call is TRBV3-1, the J call TRBJ1-5; D ambiguous. The germline V gene has CDR1 LGHDT and CDR2 YNNKEL (reference sequence). This CDR3 is built from 13 residues. This CDR3 is CASSQWQNRPQHF. In DNA form, the CDR3 reads TGTGCCAGCAGCCAATGGCAGAATCGGCCCCAGCATTTT.

This clonotype has a count of ten or more. The genes are TRBV18 and TRBJ2-1; TRBD1 matches 7 bases. J lost 7 bases, V lost 1 base, and 4 bases had no gene match. The CDR3 is 14 residues long. The germline CDR1 and CDR2 sequences are KGHSH and LQKENI. The CDR3, as DNA: TGTGCCAGCTCACCACAGGGGGCTTATAATGAGCAGTTCTTC. Its translation is CASSPQGAYNEQFF.

This clonotype was seen a handful of times. The V call is TRBV6-1, the J call TRBJ1-2; TRBD1 matches 8 bases. The CDR3 runs to 14 residues. Germline loops: CDR1 MNHNS, CDR2 SASEGT. The J segment lost 6 bases and the V segment lost 6 bases, leaving 9 bases of the junction unmatched. The CDR3 loop reads CASSPTRQGNGYTF. Here the CDR3 DNA reads TGTGCCAGCAGCCCTACCCGACAGGGGAATGGCTACACCTTC.

This clonotype was counted many times. V is TRBV5-1 and J is TRBJ2-7; maybe TRBD1 (5 bases). Trimming took off 1 base at V and 5 bases at J, with 13 bases between the two ends. The CDR3 is 14 amino acids. Looked up from germline, CDR1 is SGHRS and CDR2 is YFSETQ. The CDR3 loop is CASSLNRRNDEQYF. The CDR3 region has the DNA TGCGCCAGCAGCTTGAACAGGAGAAATGACGAGCAGTACTTC.

The table lists this clonotype with many counts. The chain carries TRBV7-9 and TRBJ2-3; D is perhaps TRBD1 (5 bases). This CDR3 is 15 amino acids long. V lost 4 bases and J 1 base, leaving 12 bases between the germline ends. Germline loops: CDR1 SEHNR, CDR2 FQNEAQ (reference sequence). CDR3 loop: CASSSSRDGTDTQYF. As DNA, the CDR3 is TGTGCCAGCAGCTCGAGCAGGGATGGCACAGATACGCAGTATTTT.

This chain links TRBV28 with TRBJ2-1, with 7 bases fitting TRBD2. V lost 7 bases to trimming and J lost 3 bases; unmatched junction nucleotides: 12. This CDR3 is 16 amino acids long. Germline assignment: CDR1 MDHEN and CDR2 SYDVKM. This chain's CDR3 is CASNTVGGRLYNEQFF. The CDR3 DNA follows: TGTGCCAGCAACACTGTAGGCGGGAGACTCTACAATGAGCAGTTCTTC.

The table lists this clonotype with a few counts. This chain connects TRBV3-1 to TRBJ2-1; D is unclear. Germline assignment: CDR1 LGHDT and CDR2 YNNKEL (reference sequence). CDR3 length: 14 residues. V was cut by 1 base and J by 5 bases, with 9 bases left in between. CDR3 DNA: TGTGCCAGCAGCCAAGTTGAACACAACAATGAGCAGTTCTTC. Residues: CASSQVEHNNEQFF.

This clonotype has a count of ten or more. The chain carries TRBV7-3 and TRBJ1-1, with D uncertain. V shed 6 bases and J shed 1 base, with 9 bases lying between them. CDR3 length: 13 amino acids. Germline V gene sequence: CDR1 SGHTA, CDR2 FQGTGA. CDR3 loop: CASSEGGNTEAFF. For the CDR3, the DNA is TGTGCCAGCAGTGAAGGAGGGAACACTGAAGCTTTCTTT.

Turning to this clonotype: A much larger clone lies a single base off, so this may be a read error. Lacking the conserved final phenylalanine or tryptophan, this CDR3 likely reflects a read error. The genes are TRBV7-9 and TRBJ2-2, with TRBD2 matching over 9 bases. The CDR3 is made up of 17 amino acids. Germline assignment: CDR1 SEHNR and CDR2 FQNEAQ (reference sequence). V lost 2 bases and J lost 1; bases outside the gene matches: 5. DNA for the CDR3: TGTGCCAGCAGCTTACGCAGCGGGAGGCTGAACACCGGGGAGCTGTTTTCT. This translates into CASSLRSGRLNTGELFS.

This clonotype was counted a few times. Since no conserved phenylalanine or tryptophan closes the CDR3, a read error is the likely cause. This chain connects TRBV7-6 to TRBJ2-7; D may be TRBD2 (5 bases). Per the germline V gene, CDR1 is SGHVS and CDR2 is FNYEAQ. CDR3 length: 15 amino acids. V was clipped by 2 bases and J by 0 bases, with 11 bases between them. The CDR3 sequence is CASSLFRGSSYEQYS. CDR3 DNA: TGTGCCAGCAGCTTATTCCGAGGGAGCTCCTACGAGCAGTACTCC.

This clonotype has at least ten counts. The J gene is TRBJ2-5, the V gene TRBV28; 11 bases map to TRBD2. The CDR3 is 19 amino acids. In germline, CDR1 is MDHEN, CDR2 SYDVKM. Trimming took 3 bases from V and 2 from J; bases not matched to a gene: 14. In DNA form, the CDR3 reads TGTGCCAGCAGTTTGTTTTTACTAGCGGGAGCCGCCCCTCAAGAGACCCAGTACTTC. It yields the protein CASSLFLLAGAAPQETQYF.

The chain uses TRBV29-1 and TRBJ2-1; 9 bases match TRBD1. The CDR3 has 16 amino acids. CDR1 is SQVTM, CDR2 ANQGSEA, per germline. Trimming at V came to 4 bases and at J to 9 bases, leaving 16 bases not matched to a gene. The CDR3 sequence is CSVVRRASTGGVEQFF. CDR3 coding DNA: TGCAGCGTTGTGAGGAGGGCGTCAACAGGGGGCGTTGAGCAGTTCTTC.

V usage is TRBV20-1 and J usage is TRBJ2-1; weak D call: TRBD2 (6 bases). The CDR3 extends over 15 amino acids. Germline V gene data show CDR1 as DFQATT and CDR2 as SNEGSKA (reference sequence). Trimming removed 3 bases from V and 0 bases from J, with 12 bases in between. Here the CDR3 reads CSASSSAISYNEQFF. Here the CDR3 DNA reads TGCAGTGCTAGCTCTAGCGCGATCTCCTACAATGAGCAGTTCTTC.

In this sample, this clonotype turned up many times. V and J are TRBV29-1 and TRBJ1-1; D remains unclear. CDR1 and CDR2 from the germline V gene are SQVTM and ANQGSEA. The CDR3 contains 16 residues. The V end was cut by 6 bases, the J end by 3 bases, with 23 bases between. The CDR3 sequence is CSVTLSPGIGDTEAFF. The CDR3 DNA follows: TGCAGCGTGACCCTTTCCCCGGGGATCGGCGACACTGAAGCTTTCTTT.

This clonotype was counted at least ten times. The rearrangement uses TRBV29-1 and TRBJ1-2; TRBD1 matches at 9 bases. The junction had 6 bases not matched to a gene; V was cut back by 3 bases and J by 4 bases. This CDR3 region has 14 residues. CDR1 is SQVTM, CDR2 ANQGSEA, per germline. The CDR3 loop is CSVDGGTGTYGYTF. DNA of the CDR3: TGCAGCGTTGATGGGGGGACAGGGACCTATGGCTACACCTTC.

The table lists this clonotype with many counts. This rearrangement joins TRBV6-4 to TRBJ2-1; TRBD1 matches 7 bases. Germline CDR1 is MRHNA and CDR2 is SNTAGT. V was pared by 3 bases and J by 5 bases, with 4 bases of the junction left unmatched. The CDR3 extends over 14 amino acids. The CDR3 loop is CASSEGQPNNEQFF. The CDR3 bases are TGTGCCAGCAGTGAGGGACAGCCCAACAATGAGCAGTTCTTC.

The gene calls are TRBV15 and TRBJ1-1, with 7 bases lining up with TRBD1. J lost 0 bases, V lost 4 bases, and 5 bases had no gene match. The CDR3 runs 15 residues. Germline V gene data show CDR1 as LNHNV and CDR2 as YYDKDF (reference sequence). CDR3 coding DNA: TGTGCCACCAGCAAGGGACAGTCCGTGAACACTGAAGCTTTCTTT. Protein sequence: CATSKGQSVNTEAFF.

This clonotype was detected ten times or more. The rearrangement links TRBV9 to TRBJ1-1; D uncertain. The V end was cut by 4 bases, the J end by 6 bases, with 16 bases between. Germline V gene data show CDR1 as SGDLS and CDR2 as YYNGEE. This CDR3 spans 14 amino acids. Here the CDR3 reads CASSRELLTAEAFF. In DNA form, the CDR3 reads TGTGCCAGCAGCCGGGAATTACTGACGGCTGAAGCTTTCTTT.

This clonotype was seen just once. The chain joins TRBV28 to TRBJ2-2; 8 positions agree with TRBD1. The germline gives CDR1 MDHEN, CDR2 SYDVKM. This CDR3 comprises 17 residues. V dropped 3 bases and J dropped 1; count of bases not matched to a gene: 7. The CDR3, as DNA: TGTGCCAGCAGTTTGCCCCCCGGACAGGGGAACACCGGGGAGCTGTTTTTT. Residues: CASSLPPGQGNTGELFF.

In its sample, this clonotype was seen many times. The V and J genes are TRBV11-2 and TRBJ2-3; 7 positions agree with TRBD2. J lost 8 bases, V lost 5 bases, and 16 bases had no gene match. The CDR3 sequence is 16 residues long. CDR1 SGHAT and CDR2 FQNNGV come from the germline V gene. CDR3 protein: CASSTGRPGEGSTQYF. The CDR3 DNA reads TGTGCCAGCAGCACGGGACGTCCCGGGGAGGGGTCTACGCAGTATTTT.

As regards this clonotype: A read error is possible here, since a much larger clone lies one base away. The V and J genes are TRBV28 and TRBJ2-7; tentative D call: TRBD1 (6 bases). The germline V and J ends were trimmed by 4 bases and 3 bases, with 10 bases remaining between them. CDR1 and CDR2 (germline): MDHEN, SYDVKM. The CDR3 covers 13 residues. The CDR3 here is CASSSTGDYEQYF. The CDR3 DNA reads as TGTGCCAGCAGTTCGACAGGAGACTACGAGCAGTACTTC.